These 32 T cell receptor beta chains came from one sample sequenced in a study of T cells in Graves' hyperthyroidism and ophthalmopathy. RNA transcripts served as the template for amplifying TCR beta CDR3 regions. The HTBI primer set served for first-round RT-PCR of the TCR CDR3. One entry per CDR3 protein, called by TCRdb with MiXCR from the multiplex PCR reads. The repertoire holds under 200,000 distinct CDR3 sequences, with 9.4% as singletons. Material for sequencing was blood. All receptors come from a woman aged 18-30 years with Graves' hyperthyroidism that later progressed to Graves' ophthalmopathy.

The chain links TRBV20-1 to TRBJ2-2; D is uncertain. V was pared by 4 bases and J by 5 bases, with 11 bases between. Per the germline V gene, CDR1 is DFQATT and CDR2 is SNEGSKA (reference sequence). The CDR3 loop spans 13 amino acids. The CDR3 loop reads CSATPPVTGELFF. CDR3 sequence (DNA): TGCAGTGCTACCCCACCGGTGACCGGGGAGCTGTTTTTT.

This clonotype was counted at least ten times. The V call is TRBV27, the J call TRBJ2-7, with 9 bases that match TRBD1. CDR3 size: 16 residues. Germline CDR1 MNHEY, CDR2 SMNVEV (reference sequence). With V trimmed by 6 bases and J by 6 bases, 15 bases remained unmatched. CDR3 amino acids: CASSWETGTGRREQYF. The CDR3 nucleotides read TGTGCCAGCAGCTGGGAGACCGGGACAGGGCGCCGCGAGCAGTACTTC.

Many counts were recorded for this clonotype. CDR3 nucleotides: TGCAGTGCCCCCGTCCTTAGGACTGAAGCTTTCTTT. Its translation is CSAPVLRTEAFF. The rearrangement uses TRBV20-1 and TRBJ1-1; D uncertain. V was trimmed by 6 bases and J by 5 bases, leaving 13 bases between them. The CDR3 is made up of 12 amino acids. Germline CDR1 reads DFQATT; CDR2 reads SNEGSKA (reference sequence).

This clonotype showed up many times. The chain combines TRBV7-9 with TRBJ2-7; perhaps TRBD1 as D (6 bases). This CDR3 has 13 amino acids. Per the germline V gene, CDR1 is SEHNR and CDR2 is FQNEAQ (reference sequence). Deletions cut 5 bases from V and 3 bases from J, with 11 bases between. The CDR3 DNA follows: TGTGCCAGCAGCCCGATACAGGGCTACGAGCAGTACTTC. The encoded protein is CASSPIQGYEQYF. The variable domain in full, with the rest retrieved from reference TRBV7-9 and TRBJ2-7, is DTGVSQNPRHKITKRGQNVTFRCDPISEHNRLYWYRQTLGQGPEFLTYFQNEAQLEKSRLLSDRFSAERPKGSFSTLEIQRTEQGDSAMYLCASSPIQGYEQYFGPGTRLTVT.

The chain joins TRBV29-1 to TRBJ2-2; no firm D call. The germline V and J ends were trimmed by 6 bases and 5 bases, with 10 bases remaining between them. The CDR3 loop spans 12 amino acids. CDR1 is SQVTM, CDR2 ANQGSEA, per germline. CDR3: CSVSSSTGELFF. In nucleotides, the CDR3 is TGCAGCGTCTCCTCCTCTACCGGGGAGCTGTTTTTT.

This clonotype occurred a few times. This chain connects TRBV2 to TRBJ2-5; TRBD2 matches 8 bases. The germline CDR1 and CDR2 sequences are SNHLY and FYNNEI. Unmatched junction bases numbered 8, after V lost 6 bases and J lost 2 bases. The length of the CDR3 is 15 residues. CDR3 in DNA: TGTGCCAGCAGGGTCTCCGGGGGGGCTCAAGAGACCCAGTACTTC. It specifies CASRVSGGAQETQYF.

In its sample, this clonotype was seen many times. The rearrangement links TRBV7-8 to TRBJ2-2; TRBD1 matches 9 bases. The CDR3 totals 16 residues. The germline gives CDR1 SGHVS, CDR2 FQNEAQ. The V gene end was trimmed by 8 bases and the J gene end by 7 bases; junction bases not matched to a gene: 14. The CDR3 DNA sequence: TGTGCCAGCGTACATCACAGGGGGCGATTAGGCGGGGAGCTGTTTTTT. Protein sequence: CASVHHRGRLGGELFF.

The sample holds one count of this clonotype. At one of its ends the junction is not consistent with the germline gene, which may arise from a read error. The chain recombines TRBV9 with TRBJ1-2, with D possibly matching TRBD1 (5 bases). The CDR3 has 15 residues. Per the germline V gene, CDR1 is SGDLS and CDR2 is YYNGEE. The CDR3 spells CVSSIGGRGRYGYTF. CDR3 in DNA: TGTGTCAGCAGCATCGGGGGGAGAGGCCGCTATGGCTACACCTTC.

This clonotype was counted many times. V is TRBV7-2 and J is TRBJ1-6; TRBD1 is a possible D gene (5 bases). Trimming removed 1 base at V and 5 bases at J, with 9 bases between. The CDR3 spans 15 residues. CDR1 is SGHTA, CDR2 FQGNSA, per germline. CDR3 nucleotide sequence: TGTGCCAGCAGCTTAGATTGGGGGAATAATTCACCCCTCCACTTT. Amino acids: CASSLDWGNNSPLHF.

This clonotype was counted many times. The genes are TRBV27 and TRBJ1-4; 7 bases align to TRBD1. Losses at the gene ends were 5 bases for V and 8 bases for J; bases not matched to a gene: 11. The CDR3 runs 15 residues. The germline V gene encodes CDR1 MNHEY and CDR2 SMNVEV (reference sequence). CDR3 in DNA: TGTGCCAGCAGTCCCCCAGGGGGTCGTGGGGAAAAACTGTTTTTT. It yields the protein CASSPPGGRGEKLFF.

This clonotype was observed a few times. The chain is built from TRBV20-1 and TRBJ1-3, with a weak D call TRBD1 (5 bases). Per the germline V gene, CDR1 is DFQATT and CDR2 is SNEGSKA (reference sequence). The CDR3 contains 16 residues. Trimming shortened V by 1 base and J by 0 bases, and 13 bases separated the two germline ends. In nucleotides, the CDR3 is TGCAGTGCTAGAGTTCTGGAGGGGAGCTCTGGAAACACCATATATTTT. Translating it yields CSARVLEGSSGNTIYF.

This clonotype has a count of ten or more. For the CDR3, the DNA is TGTGCCAGCAGCCGACGGACAGGGTGGAACACCGGGGAGCTGTTTTTT. This translates into CASSRRTGWNTGELFF. J is TRBJ2-2 and V is TRBV3-1; TRBD1 aligns across 8 bases. Germline V lookup: CDR1 LGHDT, CDR2 YNNKEL (reference sequence). V shed 4 bases, J shed 1 base, and the junction held 5 bases outside the gene matches. The CDR3 spans 16 residues.

This clonotype was found a few times. The genes are TRBV3-1 and TRBJ1-4; D remains unclear. Germline V lookup: CDR1 LGHDT, CDR2 YNNKEL (reference sequence). This CDR3 is built from 16 residues. The ends were cut back, 5 bases at V and 6 bases at J, with 19 bases in the middle. The chain's CDR3 is CASSGRGGNGHEKLFF. The DNA for the CDR3 is TGTGCCAGCAGCGGACGTGGAGGCAATGGTCATGAAAAACTGTTTTTT.

This clonotype was seen repeatedly, ten times or more. This chain links TRBV30 with TRBJ1-5; TRBD1 might be the D (6 bases). The V end lost 0 bases, the J end lost 7 bases, and 10 bases lay between the germline ends. Germline values: CDR1 GTSNPN, CDR2 SVGIG (reference sequence). The CDR3 contains 13 residues. CDR3 coding DNA: TGTGCCTGGAGTGTCGCAGGGGACCAGCCCCAGCATTTT. Translating gives CAWSVAGDQPQHF. Filled out from reference TRBV30 and TRBJ1-5, the complete variable domain reads SQTIHQWPATLVQPVGSPLSLECTVEGTSNPNLYWYRQAAGRGLQLLFYSVGIGQISSEVPQNLSASRPQDRQFILSSKKLLLSDSGFYLCAWSVAGDQPQHFGDGTRLSIL.

This clonotype was seen repeatedly, ten times or more. This chain uses TRBV12-3 or TRBV12-4 with TRBJ2-7; D gene unclear. CDR3 size: 11 residues. Trimming removed 8 bases from V and 3 bases from J, with 8 bases in between. The CDR3 here is CASPPFYEQYF. For the CDR3, the DNA is TGTGCCAGCCCCCCCTTCTACGAGCAGTACTTC.

The genes are TRBV27 and TRBJ1-2, with D possibly TRBD1 on 6 matching bases. V dropped 0 bases and J dropped 4 bases, with 12 bases sitting between them. Germline V CDR1 and CDR2: MNHEY, SMNVEV (reference sequence). The length of the CDR3 is 15 residues. The CDR3 DNA sequence: TGTGCCAGCAGTTTATCAGGGGGGTTAAGCTATGGCTACACCTTC. Amino acid sequence: CASSLSGGLSYGYTF.

This clonotype was seen at least ten times. The DNA of the CDR3 is TGCAGTGCTAGAGACGTCACTAGCGGGGGGGGTAATGAGCAGTTCTTC. This codes for CSARDVTSGGGNEQFF. The J gene is TRBJ2-1, the V gene TRBV20-1; the match to TRBD2 covers 13 bases. The junction had 6 bases not matched to a gene; V was cut back by 0 bases and J by 7 bases. CDR3 length: 16 residues. CDR1 and CDR2 from the germline V gene are DFQATT and SNEGSKA (reference sequence).

This clonotype was counted a few times. The chain uses TRBV3-1 and TRBJ2-2; D possibly corresponds to TRBD2 (5 bases). This CDR3 has 18 amino acids. From germline, CDR1 is LGHDT and CDR2 YNNKEL (reference sequence). V was pared by 3 bases and J by 0 bases, with 17 bases between. The CDR3 DNA is TGTGCCAGCAGCCATCTGACTACAAGGACGACGAACACCGGGGAGCTGTTTTTT. Its protein product is CASSHLTTRTTNTGELFF.

This clonotype was picked up many times. The chain joins TRBV29-1 to TRBJ1-1; D possibly corresponds to TRBD1 (6 bases). CDR1 and CDR2 from the germline V gene are SQVTM and ANQGSEA. The CDR3 has 14 residues. Trimming took 4 bases from V and 4 from J, leaving 16 bases between them. This CDR3 reads CSVAGGGLTTEAFF. In DNA form, the CDR3 reads TGCAGCGTTGCGGGAGGGGGATTAACCACTGAAGCTTTCTTT. The whole variable domain, remainder taken from reference TRBV29-1 and TRBJ1-1, is SAVISQKPSRDICQRGTSLTIQCQVDSQVTMMFWYRQQPGQSLTLIATANQGSEATYESGFVIDKFPISRPNLTFSTLTVSNMSPEDSSIYLCSVAGGGLTTEAFFGQGTRLTVV.

The sample holds many counts of this clonotype. The V and J genes are TRBV15 and TRBJ2-2, with 12 bases aligning to TRBD2. Germline V gene lookup returns CDR1 LNHNV and CDR2 YYDKDF (reference sequence). V was pared by 0 bases and J by 3 bases, with 5 bases of the junction left unmatched. The length of the CDR3 is 18 residues. CDR3 bases: TGTGCCACCAGCAGAGATCACCGACTAGCGGGGGACACCGGGGAGCTGTTTTTT. Amino acids: CATSRDHRLAGDTGELFF.

The table lists this clonotype with a few counts. The chain joins TRBV20-1 to TRBJ2-1; weak D call: TRBD1 (5 bases). CDR1 DFQATT and CDR2 SNEGSKA come from the germline V gene (reference sequence). This CDR3 is built from 17 residues. V gave up 0 bases and J gave up 0 bases, with 15 bases separating them. DNA of the CDR3: TGCAGTGCTAGAGATTATAAAAGGGGAAGCTCCTACAATGAGCAGTTCTTC. This translates into CSARDYKRGSSYNEQFF.

The chain is built from TRBV4-1 and TRBJ1-1, with D possibly matching TRBD1 (5 bases). The germline CDR1 and CDR2 sequences are MGHRA and YSYEKL. V shed 0 bases and J shed 3 bases, with 17 bases lying between them. This CDR3 is built from 17 residues. The CDR3 sequence is CASSQEKRQPLYTEAFF. The CDR3 nucleotides are TGCGCCAGCAGCCAAGAAAAAAGACAGCCATTGTACACTGAAGCTTTCTTT.

This clonotype was recorded a few times. V usage is TRBV20-1 and J usage is TRBJ2-3; 8 positions agree with TRBD2. Per the germline V gene, CDR1 is DFQATT and CDR2 is SNEGSKA (reference sequence). The CDR3 is 16 residues long. After removal of 1 base from V and 2 bases from J, the junction contained 8 bases not matched to a gene. Here the CDR3 DNA reads TGCAGTGCTAGAGTTGGTTCGGGGGGGAACACAGATACGCAGTATTTT. Protein sequence: CSARVGSGGNTDTQYF.

The rearrangement uses TRBV11-2 and TRBJ2-7; TRBD1 matches 8 bases. CDR1 and CDR2 (germline): SGHAT, FQNNGV. The CDR3 spans 15 residues. V lost 6 bases and J lost 3; bases outside the gene matches: 10. CDR3 amino acids: CASSPGQAMVYEQYF. CDR3 coding DNA: TGTGCCAGCAGTCCGGGACAGGCTATGGTCTACGAGCAGTACTTC.

This clonotype was found many times. The chain couples TRBV6-1 to TRBJ2-7; 8 bases fit TRBD2. The length of the CDR3 is 15 residues. The V gene end was trimmed by 3 bases and the J gene end by 4 bases; junction bases not matched to a gene: 8. The germline V gene has CDR1 MNHNS and CDR2 SASEGT. In nucleotides, the CDR3 is TGTGCCAGCAGTGAGTCTGAGGCGGGGGGATACGAGCAGTACTTC. Translating it yields CASSESEAGGYEQYF.

The sample holds a few counts of this clonotype. V usage is TRBV10-2 and J usage is TRBJ1-3; no reliable D call. Germline CDR1 reads WSHSY; CDR2 reads SAAADI. Trimming took off 2 bases at V and 0 bases at J, with 5 bases between the two ends. The CDR3 loop spans 14 amino acids. This CDR3 is CASSEPFSGNTIYF. CDR3 DNA: TGCGCCAGCAGTGAGCCTTTCTCTGGAAACACCATATATTTT.

V usage is TRBV10-3 and J usage is TRBJ2-6, with no clear D. Germline CDR1 is ENHRY and CDR2 is SYGVKD. The ends were cut back, 3 bases at V and 0 bases at J, with 9 bases in the middle. This CDR3 has 16 residues. CDR3 residues: CAISESGYSGANVLTF. DNA for the CDR3: TGTGCCATCAGTGAATCCGGATACTCTGGGGCCAACGTCCTGACTTTC.

V usage is TRBV19 and J usage is TRBJ1-1; D call uncertain. The germline V gene encodes CDR1 LNHDA and CDR2 SQIVND (reference sequence). V lost 3 bases, J lost 7 bases, and 6 bases lay in between. CDR3 length: 11 amino acids. The CDR3 here is CASSMGVEAFF. The CDR3 DNA is TGTGCCAGTAGTATGGGCGTTGAAGCTTTCTTT.

This clonotype was seen a single time. The gene calls are TRBV7-8 and TRBJ1-5; unclear D gene. CDR1 is SGHVS, CDR2 FQNEAQ, per germline. This CDR3 region has 16 residues. V dropped 8 bases and J dropped 4 bases, with 21 bases sitting between them. CDR3: CASRPWPLGLNQPQHF. The CDR3, as DNA: TGTGCCAGCCGCCCCTGGCCTCTTGGGCTTAATCAGCCCCAGCATTTT.

This clonotype was seen repeatedly, ten times or more. The chain is built from TRBV28 and TRBJ2-5; D possibly corresponds to TRBD1 (7 bases). Per germline, CDR1 MDHEN and CDR2 SYDVKM. Trimming pared 7 bases from V and 5 bases from J, leaving 17 bases between. The CDR3 spans 14 residues. CDR3 residues: CASKHQGGPETQYF. In nucleotides, the CDR3 is TGTGCCAGCAAACATCAGGGGGGCCCTGAGACCCAGTACTTC.

The chain employs TRBV9 and TRBJ2-1; D gene ambiguous. The CDR3 covers 18 residues. Trimming removed 3 bases from V and 0 bases from J, with 19 bases in between. Germline lookup yields CDR1 SGDLS and CDR2 YYNGEE. CDR3 in amino acids: CASSARPYSVSSYNEQFF. CDR3 DNA sequence: TGTGCCAGCAGCGCCCGACCTTACAGCGTAAGCTCCTACAATGAGCAGTTCTTC.

This clonotype was observed a handful of times. The chain employs TRBV7-6 and TRBJ1-2, with a weak D call TRBD1 (6 bases). The germline V and J ends were trimmed by 1 base and 4 bases, with 16 bases remaining between them. The CDR3 is made up of 16 amino acids. Looked up from germline, CDR1 is SGHVS and CDR2 is FNYEAQ. The CDR3 DNA sequence: TGTGCCAGCAGCTTAGATAGTCGCAGGGGAGCCTATGGCTACACCTTC. This gives the protein CASSLDSRRGAYGYTF.